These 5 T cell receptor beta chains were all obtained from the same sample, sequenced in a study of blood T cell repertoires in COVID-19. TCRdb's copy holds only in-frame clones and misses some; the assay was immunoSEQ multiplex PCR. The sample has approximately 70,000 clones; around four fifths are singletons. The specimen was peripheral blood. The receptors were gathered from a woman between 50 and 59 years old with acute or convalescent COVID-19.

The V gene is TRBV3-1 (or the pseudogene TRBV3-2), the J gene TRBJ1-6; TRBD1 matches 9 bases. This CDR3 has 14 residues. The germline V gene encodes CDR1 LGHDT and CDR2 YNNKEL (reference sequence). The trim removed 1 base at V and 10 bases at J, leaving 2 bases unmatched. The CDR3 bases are TGTGCCAGCAGCCAAGGGACAGGGGAGTCACCCCTCCACTTT. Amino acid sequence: CASSQGTGESPLHF.

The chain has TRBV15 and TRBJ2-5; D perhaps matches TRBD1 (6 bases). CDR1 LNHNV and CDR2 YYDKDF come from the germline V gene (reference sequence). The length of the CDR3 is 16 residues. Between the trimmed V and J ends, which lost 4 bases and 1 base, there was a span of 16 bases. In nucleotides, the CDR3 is TGTGCCACCAGCACGAGACCCCGACAGGTCCAAGAGACCCAGTACTTC. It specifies CATSTRPRQVQETQYF.

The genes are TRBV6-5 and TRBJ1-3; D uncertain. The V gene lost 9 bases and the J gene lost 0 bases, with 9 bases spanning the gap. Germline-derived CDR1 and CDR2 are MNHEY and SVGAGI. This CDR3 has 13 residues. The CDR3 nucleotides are TGTGCCAGTTCCATACTCTCTGGAAACACCATATATTTT. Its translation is CASSILSGNTIYF.

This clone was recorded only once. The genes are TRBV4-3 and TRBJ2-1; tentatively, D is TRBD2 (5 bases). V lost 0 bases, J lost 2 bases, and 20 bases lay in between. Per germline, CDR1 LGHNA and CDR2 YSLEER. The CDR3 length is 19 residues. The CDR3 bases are TGCGCCAGCAGCCAAGATCACGCAAATAGCGTCCTCACCTACAATGAGCAGTTCTTC. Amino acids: CASSQDHANSVLTYNEQFF.

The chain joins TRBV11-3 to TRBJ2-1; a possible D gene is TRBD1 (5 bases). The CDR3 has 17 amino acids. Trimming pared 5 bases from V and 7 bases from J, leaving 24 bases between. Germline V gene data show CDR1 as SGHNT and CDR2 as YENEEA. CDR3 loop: CASSPFSRVTSGNEQFF. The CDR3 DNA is TGTGCCAGCAGCCCATTTTCCAGGGTGACCTCTGGGAATGAGCAGTTCTTC.